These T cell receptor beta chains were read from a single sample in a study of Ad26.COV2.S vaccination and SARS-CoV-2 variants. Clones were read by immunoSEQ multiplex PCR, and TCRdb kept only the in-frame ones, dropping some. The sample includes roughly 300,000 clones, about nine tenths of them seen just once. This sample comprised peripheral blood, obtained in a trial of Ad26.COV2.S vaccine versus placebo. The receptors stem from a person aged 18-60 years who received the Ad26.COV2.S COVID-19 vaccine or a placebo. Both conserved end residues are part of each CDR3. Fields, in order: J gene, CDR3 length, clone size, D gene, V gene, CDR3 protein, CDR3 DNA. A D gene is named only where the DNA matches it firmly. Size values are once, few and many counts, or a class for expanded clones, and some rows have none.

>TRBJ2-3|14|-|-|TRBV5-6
CASSPGYGTDTQYF
TGTGCCAGCAGCCCCGGGTATGGCACAGATACGCAGTATTTT
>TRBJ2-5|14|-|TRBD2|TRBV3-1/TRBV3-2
CASSQVSSGMTQYF
TGTGCCAGCAGCCAAGTCTCCAGCGGGATGACCCAGTACTTC
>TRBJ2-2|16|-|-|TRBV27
CASSSRDTTNTGELFF
TGTGCCAGCAGTTCAAGGGACACCACGAACACCGGGGAGCTGTTTTTT
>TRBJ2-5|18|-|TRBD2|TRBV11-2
CASSLAPRGLAGQETQYF
TGTGCCAGCAGCTTAGCTCCCCGGGGCTTAGCGGGTCAAGAGACCCAGTACTTC
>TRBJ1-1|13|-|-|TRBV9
CASSEERNTEAFF
TGTGCCAGCAGCGAGGAAAGGAACACTGAAGCTTTCTTT
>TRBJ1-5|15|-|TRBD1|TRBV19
CASSVGQGLNQPQHF
TGTGCCAGTAGTGTCGGACAGGGGCTGAATCAGCCCCAGCATTTT
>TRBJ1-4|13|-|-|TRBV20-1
CSARGPNDEKLFF
TGCAGTGCTCGTGGCCCGAATGATGAAAAACTGTTTTTT
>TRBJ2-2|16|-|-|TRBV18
CASSPVLTGNTGELFF
TGTGCCAGCTCACCGGTCCTAACAGGGAACACCGGGGAGCTGTTTTTT
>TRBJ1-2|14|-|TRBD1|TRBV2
CAARRGTGNYGYTF
TGTGCCGCACGGCGCGGGACAGGGAACTATGGCTACACCTTC
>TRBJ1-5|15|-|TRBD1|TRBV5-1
CASSWTGTLNQPQHF
TGCGCCAGCAGCTGGACAGGGACCCTGAATCAGCCCCAGCATTTT
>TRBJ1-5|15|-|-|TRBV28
CASSLSAGGNQPQHF
TGTGCCAGCAGTTTAAGTGCGGGAGGTAATCAGCCCCAGCATTTT
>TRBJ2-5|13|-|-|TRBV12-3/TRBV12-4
CASSFGGWETQYF
TGTGCCAGCAGTTTTGGGGGATGGGAGACCCAGTACTTC
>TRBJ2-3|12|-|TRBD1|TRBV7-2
CASSPRQGTQYF
TGTGCCAGCAGCCCCCGACAGGGGACGCAGTATTTT
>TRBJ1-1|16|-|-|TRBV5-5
CASSLNFRHTLTEAFF
TGTGCCAGCAGCTTAAACTTCAGACATACACTCACTGAAGCTTTCTTT
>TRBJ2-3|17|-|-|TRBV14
CASSHMLFRPGTDTQYF
TGTGCCAGCAGCCATATGCTTTTCAGGCCCGGCACAGATACGCAGTATTTT
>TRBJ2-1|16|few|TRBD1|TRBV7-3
CASSVGRTGAYNEQFF
TGTGCCAGCAGTGTTGGTCGGACAGGGGCTTACAATGAGCAGTTCTTC
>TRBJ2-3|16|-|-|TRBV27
CASSLTRGVATDTQYF
TGTGCCAGCAGTTTAACGCGAGGGGTGGCCACAGATACGCAGTATTTT